This T cell receptor beta chain was sequenced in a study of Graves' ophthalmopathy and Graves' hyperthyroidism. Germline CDR1 SEHNR, CDR2 FQNEAQ (reference sequence). Trimming shortened V by 6 bases and J by 5 bases, and 10 bases separated the two germline ends. This CDR3 spans 12 amino acids. RNA transcripts served as template for amplifying TCR beta CDR3 sequences. Investigators did first-round RT-PCR with HTBI primers, then second-round multiplex PCR. One entry per CDR3 protein results from TCRdb running MiXCR on the multiplex PCR reads. This repertoire shows 400,000 to 450,000 distinct CDR3 sequences, around 21% found once; its top ten account for under 3.5%. Whole-study results and caveats: The model predicted ophthalmopathy progression with over 60% sensitivity and around 72% specificity.

In its sample, this clonotype was seen many times. The antigen is not known. The rearrangement joins TRBV7-9 to TRBJ2-5; D not certain. Sequencing was carried out using peripheral blood. This clonotype was obtained from a woman between 18 and 29 years old with stable Graves' hyperthyroidism. CDR3 bases: TGTGCCAGCAGAGGGTATTTGGAGACCCAGTACTTC. Translating gives CASRGYLETQYF.